This entry concerns a single T cell receptor (beta chain). V dropped 6 bases and J dropped 8; count of bases not matched to a gene: 13. The CDR3 sequence is 16 residues long. Per the germline V gene, CDR1 is SGHRS and CDR2 is YFSETQ. These data originate in a study of technical replicates of blood from several donors. Sequencing was performed with immunoSEQ multiplex PCR; in TCRdb, only in-frame clones are kept and a portion is missing. The sample includes under 65,000 clones, approximately 90% of them seen just once. The clonotype originates from a human donor in good health. Some clones in this sample may be carry-over from other donors' samples. This chain joins TRBV5-1 and TRBJ1-4; 10 bases fit TRBD1. Sequencing input: PBMCs. In DNA, the CDR3 is TGCGCCAGCACATCAGGAAACGACAGGGGGCGCGAAAAACTGTTTTTT. This gives the protein CASTSGNDRGREKLFF.